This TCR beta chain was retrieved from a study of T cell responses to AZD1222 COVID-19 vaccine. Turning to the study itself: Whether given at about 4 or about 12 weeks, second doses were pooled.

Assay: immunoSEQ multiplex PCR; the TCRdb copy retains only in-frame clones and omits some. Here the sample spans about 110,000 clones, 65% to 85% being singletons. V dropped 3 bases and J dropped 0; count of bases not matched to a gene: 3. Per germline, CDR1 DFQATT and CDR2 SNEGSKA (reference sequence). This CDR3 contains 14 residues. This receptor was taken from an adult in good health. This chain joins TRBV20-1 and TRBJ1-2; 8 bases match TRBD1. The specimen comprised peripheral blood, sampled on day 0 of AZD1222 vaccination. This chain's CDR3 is CSASQGASNYGYTF. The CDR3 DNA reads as TGCAGTGCTAGTCAGGGGGCCTCTAACTATGGCTACACCTTC.